This T cell receptor beta chain was captured in a study of beta chain features in type 1 diabetes. Expressed TCRB transcripts were sequenced, since all the RNA that had been isolated was reverse transcribed. Some clones are missing from TCRdb's copy, which holds only in-frame ones; the method was immunoSEQ multiplex PCR. Counted here are more than 350,000 clones, roughly an eighth occurring once; the ten biggest clones make up 0.04% to 0.05%. Germline loops: CDR1 SQVTM, CDR2 ANQGSEA. V was cut by 5 bases and J by 0 bases, with 11 bases left in between. The CDR3 loop spans 14 amino acids. The receptor's source is a woman aged 18-29 years in good health. The sample consisted of naive CD4+ T cells from blood. This chain uses TRBV29-1 with TRBJ1-3, with D unresolved. Written as DNA, the CDR3 is TGCAGCGTTACGGACGGATTCTCTGGAAACACCATATATTTT. It specifies CSVTDGFSGNTIYF.